This T cell receptor (beta chain) was sequenced for a study of blood T cell repertoires in COVID-19. Study context: Spain, Italy and the United States supplied samples that represented acute and convalescent COVID-19.

Participant-reported clinical history was the basis for cohort assignment. Germline V lookup: CDR1 MNHNS, CDR2 SASEGT. Between the trimmed V and J ends, which lost 0 bases and 4 bases, there was a span of 12 bases. The CDR3 has 15 residues. Produced via immunoSEQ multiplex PCR; TCRdb's table is partial and in-frame only. The table lists 200,000 to 250,000 clones, about 90% of them singletons. This chain uses TRBV6-1 with TRBJ1-2; D not resolved. The source material was PBMCs or T cells enriched from blood (not recorded which). The clonotype comes from a woman aged 25 to 39 who had been exposed to COVID-19. DNA of the CDR3: TGTGCCAGCAGTGAAGCGCCGGGTACCGGCTATGGCTACACCTTC. Translation gives CASSEAPGTGYGYTF.